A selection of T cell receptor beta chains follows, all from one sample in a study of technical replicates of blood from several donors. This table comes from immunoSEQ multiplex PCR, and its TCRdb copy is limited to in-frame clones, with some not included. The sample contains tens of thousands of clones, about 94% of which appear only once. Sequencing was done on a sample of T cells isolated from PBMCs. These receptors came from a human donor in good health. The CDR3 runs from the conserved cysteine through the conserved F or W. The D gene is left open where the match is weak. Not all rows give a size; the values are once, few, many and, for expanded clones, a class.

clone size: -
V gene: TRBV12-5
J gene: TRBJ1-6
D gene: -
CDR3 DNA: TGTGCTAGTGGTTTGAGAACGGCGGATAATTCACCCCTCCACTTT
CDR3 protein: CASGLRTADNSPLHF

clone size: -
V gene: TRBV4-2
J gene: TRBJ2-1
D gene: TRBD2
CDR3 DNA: TGTGCCAGCAGCCCGGCCGAGGTAGCGGGCGGTGAGCAGTTCTTC
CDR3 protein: CASSPAEVAGGEQFF

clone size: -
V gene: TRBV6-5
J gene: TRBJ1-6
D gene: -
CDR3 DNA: TGTGCCAGCAATAAACCTAATGCACCCCTCCACTTT
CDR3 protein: CASNKPNAPLHF

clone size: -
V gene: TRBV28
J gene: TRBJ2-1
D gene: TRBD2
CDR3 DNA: TGTGCCAGCAGTCTGGGACTAGCGGGAGTGGGGAATGAGCAGTTCTTC
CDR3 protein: CASSLGLAGVGNEQFF

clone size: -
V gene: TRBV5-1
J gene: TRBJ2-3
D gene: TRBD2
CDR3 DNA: TGCGCCAGCAGCTTGGTCGGCGGGGGGGCCAAAGATACGCAGTATTTT
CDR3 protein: CASSLVGGGAKDTQYF

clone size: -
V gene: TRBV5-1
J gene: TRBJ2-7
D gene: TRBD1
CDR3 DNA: TGCGCCAGCAGCCCGTGGGGACAGAACATTTACGAGCAGTACTTC
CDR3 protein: CASSPWGQNIYEQYF

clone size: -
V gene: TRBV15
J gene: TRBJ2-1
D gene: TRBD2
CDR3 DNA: TGTGCCACCAGCAGATCCCTTGGGGCGGGAGCGGATGAGCAGTTCTTC
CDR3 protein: CATSRSLGAGADEQFF

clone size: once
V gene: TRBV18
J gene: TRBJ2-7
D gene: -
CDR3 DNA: TGTGCCAGCTCCCCAGCCAGGGGTGTCTCCCACGAGCAGTACTTC
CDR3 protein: CASSPARGVSHEQYF

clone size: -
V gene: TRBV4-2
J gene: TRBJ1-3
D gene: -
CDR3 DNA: TGTGCCAGCAGCCAAGGCGGGGTTGGAAACACCATATATTTT
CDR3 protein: CASSQGGVGNTIYF

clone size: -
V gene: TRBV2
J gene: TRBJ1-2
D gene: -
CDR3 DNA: TGTGCCAGCAGTGAAGCTAGCAGACTGAACAGGTCCGGCTACACCTTC
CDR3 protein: CASSEASRLNRSGYTF

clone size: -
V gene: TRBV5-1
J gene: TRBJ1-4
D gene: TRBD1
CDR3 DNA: TGCGCCAGCAGCTGGGGGACAGGGACCGAAAAACTGTTTTTT
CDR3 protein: CASSWGTGTEKLFF

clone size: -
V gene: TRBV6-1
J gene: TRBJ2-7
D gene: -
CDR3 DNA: TGTGCCAGCAGTGATTACTACAGGCCCTACGAGCAGTACTTC
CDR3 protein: CASSDYYRPYEQYF

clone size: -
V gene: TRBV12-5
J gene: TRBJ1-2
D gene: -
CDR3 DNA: TGTGCTAGTGGTTTGGGCCCGGGGGTTAACTATGGCTACACCTTC
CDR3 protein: CASGLGPGVNYGYTF

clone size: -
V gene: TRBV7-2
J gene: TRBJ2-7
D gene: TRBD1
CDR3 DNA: TGTGCCAGCAGCTTAGGGGACAGCTACGAGCAGTACTTC
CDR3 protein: CASSLGDSYEQYF

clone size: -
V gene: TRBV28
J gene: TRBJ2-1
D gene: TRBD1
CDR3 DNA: TGTGCCAGCAGTTCTCCCGGGACAGGGTTTGCGAATGAGCAGTTCTTC
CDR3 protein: CASSSPGTGFANEQFF

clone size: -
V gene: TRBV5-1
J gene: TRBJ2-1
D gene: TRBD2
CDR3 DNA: TGCGCCAGCAGCCCCGGTAGCGGGGGTGTTTCCAATGAGCAGTTCTTC
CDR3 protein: CASSPGSGGVSNEQFF

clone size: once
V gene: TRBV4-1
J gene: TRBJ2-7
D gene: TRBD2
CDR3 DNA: TGCGCCAGCAGCCAAGATAGGACTAGGGGCTACGAGCAGTACTTC
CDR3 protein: CASSQDRTRGYEQYF

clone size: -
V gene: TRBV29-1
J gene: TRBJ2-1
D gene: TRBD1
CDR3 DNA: TGCAGCGTTGCAGGGGGCTCGAACAATGAGCAGTTCTTC
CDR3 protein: CSVAGGSNNEQFF